What follows are 15 T cell receptor beta chains derived from one specimen sequenced in a study of shared clonotypes between healthy human individuals. Only in-frame clones appear in the TCRdb table, and some are missing; sequencing was by immunoSEQ multiplex PCR. The data hold a few million clones, with about 93% observed a single time. Selected positively for CCR7 and CD45RO-negative, naive CD8 cells excluded terminally differentiated effector memory CD45RA+ cells. The source material was naive CD8+ T cells from PBMCs. The receptors come from a man aged 18-30 years in good health. Some clones in this sample may be carry-over from other donors' samples.

The chain uses TRBV27 and TRBJ1-1; a weak D match, TRBD1 (6 bases). Trimming pared 6 bases from V and 10 bases from J, leaving 18 bases between. The length of the CDR3 is 13 residues. The germline V gene has CDR1 MNHEY and CDR2 SMNVEV (reference sequence). The CDR3 sequence is CASRAGAPARAFF. In DNA, the CDR3 is TGTGCCAGCAGGGCAGGGGCCCCAGCCCGAGCTTTCTTT.

The rearrangement uses TRBV28 and TRBJ2-1; TRBD1 aligns across 9 bases. This CDR3 has 15 residues. V shed 3 bases, J shed 5 bases, and the junction held 5 bases outside the gene matches. CDR1 and CDR2 (germline): MDHEN, SYDVKM. The DNA of the CDR3 is TGTGCCAGCAGTTTTGGGACAGGGAACAACAATGAGCAGTTCTTC. Its translation: CASSFGTGNNNEQFF.

V and J are TRBV7-2 and TRBJ1-4; tentative D call: TRBD1 (5 bases). Germline CDR1 and CDR2: SGHTA and FQGNSA. This CDR3 has 15 residues. With 2 bases removed from V and 8 bases from J, the gap between germline ends came to 15 bases. As DNA, the CDR3 is TGTGCCAGCAGCTTAAATGAGGGGCTCCGGGAAAAACTGTTTTTT. Protein product: CASSLNEGLREKLFF.

This chain links TRBV19 with TRBJ2-1, with 7 bases matching TRBD1. V lost 5 bases to trimming and J lost 6 bases; unmatched junction nucleotides: 4. Germline values: CDR1 LNHDA, CDR2 SQIVND (reference sequence). The CDR3 extends over 13 amino acids. CDR3 sequence: CASSDQGVNEQFF. The CDR3 region has the DNA TGTGCCAGTAGTGACCAGGGGGTCAATGAGCAGTTCTTC.

In the case of this clone: Other DNA sequences in the same sample also yield this CDR3. V is TRBV6-5 and J is TRBJ1-1; TRBD1 matches at 7 bases. With 3 bases clipped from V and 1 base from J, the junction kept 2 bases outside the gene matches. The CDR3 spans 14 residues. In germline, CDR1 is MNHEY, CDR2 SVGAGI. The DNA of the CDR3 is TGTGCCAGCAGTTATGGACAGGAGAACACTGAAGCTTTCTTT. Translation: CASSYGQENTEAFF.

This chain connects TRBV6-5 to TRBJ2-7; 8 bases are a match to TRBD2. The V and J ends lost 6 bases and 3 bases, in that order; junction bases with no gene match: 4. Germline values: CDR1 MNHEY, CDR2 SVGAGI. The CDR3 extends over 13 amino acids. CDR3 sequence reads: CASRTSGNYEQYF. DNA of the CDR3: TGTGCCAGCAGAACTAGCGGTAACTACGAGCAGTACTTC.

The chain is built from TRBV6-6 and TRBJ2-5; 7 bases are shared with TRBD1. The DNA end favors TRBJ2-7, so the J call may be wrong. CDR3 length: 14 residues. The germline CDR1 and CDR2 sequences are MNHNY and SVGAGI (reference sequence). The CDR3, as DNA: TGTGCCAGCAGTGACGGGACAGCCTGGGCCGAGCAGTACTTC. Amino acid sequence: CASSDGTAWAEQYF.

This chain connects TRBV7-9 to TRBJ2-5, with D unresolved. The CDR3 runs 13 residues. The germline V gene has CDR1 SEHNR and CDR2 FQNEAQ (reference sequence). V was clipped by 3 bases and J by 0 bases, with 5 bases between them. The CDR3 region has the DNA TGTGCCAGCAGCTTCGACCACCAAGAGACCCAGTACTTC. This sequence encodes CASSFDHQETQYF.

The CDR3, as DNA: TGTGCCAGCTCGCCGGGACTAGCGGGAGACGGCTACAATGAGCAGTTCTTC. It translates to CASSPGLAGDGYNEQFF. The chain combines TRBV18 with TRBJ2-1; TRBD2 matches 14 bases. The V segment lost 6 bases and the J segment 3 bases; nucleotides outside the gene matches: 7. The CDR3 has 17 amino acids. Germline V CDR1 and CDR2: KGHSH, LQKENI.

The rearrangement links TRBV28 to TRBJ1-1, with a tentative D call TRBD1 (6 bases). This CDR3 spans 15 amino acids. V was pared by 4 bases and J by 0 bases, with 12 bases between. The germline V gene encodes CDR1 MDHEN and CDR2 SYDVKM. The CDR3, as DNA: TGTGCCAGCAGTTCATGGGGGGACATGAACACTGAAGCTTTCTTT. Protein sequence: CASSSWGDMNTEAFF.

The chain links TRBV30 to TRBJ1-1, with 7 bases fitting TRBD1. Germline lookup yields CDR1 GTSNPN and CDR2 SVGIG (reference sequence). CDR3 length equals 13 residues. J gave up 7 bases and V 8 bases, and 13 bases lay outside the gene matches. The CDR3 DNA follows: TGTGCCGGGACCCGGACAGGAGCACTTGAAGCTTTCTTT. Translation gives CAGTRTGALEAFF.

The J gene is TRBJ2-1, the V gene TRBV19, with TRBD2 identical over 8 bases. The germline V gene has CDR1 LNHDA and CDR2 SQIVND (reference sequence). CDR3 length: 15 amino acids. Trimming removed 3 bases from V and 9 bases from J; junction bases left unmatched: 10. CDR3 in amino acids: CASSIYGTSLFEQFF. The CDR3 DNA sequence: TGTGCCAGTAGTATTTACGGGACTAGTCTTTTTGAGCAGTTCTTC.

The J gene is TRBJ2-5, the V gene TRBV11-2; D remains unclear. Trimming removed 4 bases at V and 5 bases at J, with 17 bases between. The CDR3 totals 15 residues. Germline V gene lookup returns CDR1 SGHAT and CDR2 FQNNGV. For the CDR3, the DNA is TGTGCCAGCAGCTCCCGGTCCGTGGATCGGGAGACCCAGTACTTC. Its translation: CASSSRSVDRETQYF. Using reference TRBV11-2 and TRBJ2-5 for the parts outside the CDR3, the full variable domain is EAGVAQSPRYKIIEKRQSVAFWCNPISGHATLYWYQQILGQGPKLLIQFQNNGVVDDSQLPKDRFSAERLKGVDSTLKIQPAKLEDSAVYLCASSSRSVDRETQYFGPGTRLLVL.

This clone showed up just once. The chain recombines TRBV6-5 with TRBJ1-1; D is perhaps TRBD1 (6 bases). The V end lost 4 bases, the J end lost 6 bases, and 15 bases lay between the germline ends. This CDR3 spans 14 amino acids. Germline CDR1 is MNHEY and CDR2 is SVGAGI. The CDR3 DNA follows: TGTGCCAGCAGTTTTGGGGGCTTAATGTCTGAAGCTTTCTTT. This gives the protein CASSFGGLMSEAFF.

This clone was detected only once. This CDR3 is also generated by other DNA sequences in the sample. The chain joins TRBV7-9 to TRBJ2-6, with D unresolved. The V end was cut by 1 base, the J end by 1 base, with 2 bases between. The CDR3 loop spans 14 amino acids. The germline V gene has CDR1 SEHNR and CDR2 FQNEAQ (reference sequence). CDR3 region: CASSLGSGANVLTF. Written as DNA, the CDR3 is TGTGCCAGCAGCTTAGGATCTGGGGCCAACGTCCTGACTTTC.